This TCR beta chain was observed in a study of blood T cell repertoires in COVID-19 (dated by TCRdb to the early 2020s). For context, the study as a whole: Samples covering the acute and convalescent phases of COVID-19 were provided by collaborators in the United States, Italy and Spain. The material from the prospective study consisted of cDNA or gDNA derived from T cells, B-cell-depleted T cells, or PBMCs. A de-identified subject ID, COVID-19 status, age in years and sex were almost always included in the sample metadata. Deeply sampled blood TCRbeta repertoires from subjects exposed to, actively infected with, or recovered from COVID-19 were included in the dataset. The samples were drawn from the first 160 participants of the ongoing ImmuneRACE study and from 950 to 1,500 subjects provided by 6 global collaborators. A freely available public database, intended as a resource for researchers studying the immune response to SARS-CoV-2, is where the repertoires were released. Where available, HLA class I and class II types were taken from metadata supplied by the sample provider and were not determined by assay-based typing. Here is what the overall study found, with its caveats: The amount of clinical and demographic metadata varied by source and participant and was provided uncurated.

On this clone itself: Its antigen is not yet known. Base qualities are not at hand, and no much larger clone is one base apart.

The immunoSEQ Assay, a bias-controlled multiplex PCR, was used to amplify TCRbeta CDR3 regions from genomic DNA. As for how the authors treated the data: Nucleated cell counts per sample were estimated from amplification of reference gene primers within the assay. Sequence reads were collapsed and filtered to measure the absolute abundance of every unique TCRbeta CDR3 rearrangement. Productive Simpson clonality was computed per sample as the square root of Simpson's diversity index over productive rearrangements. Here the immuneACCESS table is served through TCRdb, limited to in-frame sequences with V and J called. Missing clones are a known gap in these copies; in checked studies unresolved V genes cover under half, and the rest lacks a known reason. D and trimming come from the DNA, and the V and J calls and clone size come from that table. The sample table holds under 250,000 clones, of which around 84% were seen once. Of the sample, around 3.5% falls within the top ten clones.

The CDR3 spans 15 residues, from the cysteine through the phenylalanine. Solely the CDR3 DNA is kept, with 45 bases framed from the first base. The germline V gene (reference sequence) specifies LNHNV as CDR1 and YYDKDF as CDR2. After removal of 6 bases from V and 4 bases from J, the junction retains 5 bases not matched to a gene. The collaborating institutions used their own protocols to collect whole blood in K2EDTA tubes. For TCRbeta analysis, collaborators shipped samples in one of three forms: frozen whole blood, isolated PBMCs, or DNA extracted from either of those sample types. The V and J segments used are TRBV15 and TRBJ2-1; TRBD2 aligns with 11 central bases. The sample consisted of peripheral blood. This receptor was identified in a woman in her late teens or twenties with acute or convalescent COVID-19. The CDR3 protein: CATSTPSGGYNEQFF. The base sequence is TGTGCCACCAGTACTCCTAGCGGGGGGTACAATGAGCAGTTCTTC. Extended through the reference TRBV15 and TRBJ2-1 proteins, this CDR3 yields the full variable domain: DAMVIQNPRYQVTQFGKPVTLSCSQTLNHNVMYWYQQKSSQAPKLLFHYYDKDFNNEADTPDNFQSRRPNTSFCFLDIRSPGLGDTAMYLCATSTPSGGYNEQFFGPGTRLTVL.